Each of the 5 T cell receptor beta chains below was sequenced from the same sample in a study of identical twins. MiXCR, run by TCRdb on the 5' RACE reads, gives a single entry per CDR3 protein. The profile covers more than 400,000 distinct CDR3 sequences, with roughly 15% appearing a single time and 0.35% to 0.45% taken by the ten largest. The data were also submitted as part of a second study, on yellow fever vaccine responses in identical twins.

Sequencing was performed on CD4+ T cells sorted from blood. The receptors here all came from a woman aged 18-29 years in good health.

The genes are TRBV6-4 and TRBJ2-1; weak D call: TRBD2 (5 bases). The germline V gene has CDR1 MRHNA and CDR2 SNTAGT. Trimming shortened V by 2 bases and J by 3 bases, and 11 bases separated the two germline ends. This CDR3 region has 15 residues. CDR3 DNA sequence: TGTGCCAGCAGTGACCCGTCTCGGGGCTACAATGAGCAGTTCTTC. Translated, it gives CASSDPSRGYNEQFF.

This clonotype was recorded many times. This rearrangement joins TRBV2 to TRBJ2-7, with TRBD2 matching over 10 bases. Germline V gives CDR1 SNHLY, CDR2 FYNNEI. CDR3 length: 17 amino acids. The junction had 13 bases not matched to a gene; V was cut back by 2 bases and J by 6 bases. The CDR3 DNA sequence: TGTGCCAGCAGTGAATGGGCTAGCGGGAGTTCTAAAGGCGAGCAGTACTTC. It specifies CASSEWASGSSKGEQYF.

The rearrangement uses TRBV12-3 or TRBV12-4 and TRBJ1-1; D not certain. The CDR3 is 12 amino acids. V was pared by 1 base and J by 11 bases, with 11 bases between. CDR3 protein: CASSLVGWSAFF. The CDR3 DNA follows: TGTGCCAGCAGTTTAGTGGGGTGGAGTGCTTTCTTT.

This clonotype has only a few counts. The J gene is TRBJ2-7, the V gene TRBV20-1, with no clear D. The CDR3 is 8 amino acids. Germline CDR1 DFQATT, CDR2 SNEGSKA (reference sequence). This CDR3 is CSARERYV. CDR3 nucleotides: TGCAGTGCTAGGGAGCGGTACGTC.

This clonotype has just a few counts. The rearrangement uses TRBV5-1 and TRBJ1-2, with D possibly being TRBD1 (6 bases). Trimming took off 0 bases at V and 8 bases at J, with 14 bases between the two ends. The CDR3 contains 14 residues. Germline loops: CDR1 SGHRS, CDR2 YFSETQ. The CDR3 is CASSLGTGLGGYTF. Written as DNA, the CDR3 is TGCGCCAGCAGCTTGGGAACAGGGCTAGGCGGCTACACCTTC.